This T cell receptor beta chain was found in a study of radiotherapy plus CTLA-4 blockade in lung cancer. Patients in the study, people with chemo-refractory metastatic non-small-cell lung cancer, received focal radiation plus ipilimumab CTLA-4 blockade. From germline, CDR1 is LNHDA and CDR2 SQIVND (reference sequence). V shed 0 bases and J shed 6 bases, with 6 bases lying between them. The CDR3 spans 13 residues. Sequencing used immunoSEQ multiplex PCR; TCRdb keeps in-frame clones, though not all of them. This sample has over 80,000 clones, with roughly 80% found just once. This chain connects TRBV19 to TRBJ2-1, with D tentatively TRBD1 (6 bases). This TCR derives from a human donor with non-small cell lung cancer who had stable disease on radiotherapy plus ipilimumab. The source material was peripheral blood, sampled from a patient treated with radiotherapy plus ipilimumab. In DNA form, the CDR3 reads TGTGCCAGTAGTATAGAAGGGGGCAATGAGCAGTTCTTC. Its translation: CASSIEGGNEQFF.